These 8 T cell receptor beta chains were all obtained from the same sample, sequenced in a study of immune evolution from preneoplasia to lung adenocarcinoma. The assay was immunoSEQ multiplex PCR, and TCRdb's table has in-frame clones only and misses some. The table lists about 40,000 clones, 74% of them singletons. The sequencing sample was made of FFPE invasive lung adenocarcinoma tissue. The receptors were gathered from a person aged 55 to 75 with lung adenocarcinoma.

This chain joins TRBV7-2 and TRBJ2-1; 9 nucleotides line up with TRBD1. This CDR3 region has 14 residues. V lost 5 bases to trimming and J lost 3 bases; unmatched junction nucleotides: 2. Germline V gene lookup returns CDR1 SGHTA and CDR2 FQGNSA. The CDR3 loop is CASSTGQGYNEQFF. CDR3 DNA sequence: TGTGCCAGCAGCACGGGACAGGGCTACAATGAGCAGTTCTTC.

The chain combines TRBV25-1 with TRBJ1-2; the D is unclear. This CDR3 has 12 amino acids. The V gene's germline CDR1 is MGHDK and CDR2 SYGVNS. The V gene lost 7 bases and the J gene lost 2 bases, with 8 bases spanning the gap. CDR3 amino acids: CASTVDNYGYTF. For the CDR3, the DNA is TGTGCCAGCACTGTGGACAACTATGGCTACACCTTC.

On this clone itself: A read error may produce the germline difference seen at one junction end. The chain is built from TRBV5-1 and TRBJ2-2, with D perhaps TRBD2 (5 bases). This CDR3 spans 14 amino acids. Germline values: CDR1 SGHRS, CDR2 YFSETQ. The CDR3 DNA is TGCGCCAGCAGCTTCGAGATCGGGTCCGGGAAGCTGTTTTTT. Translation gives CASSFEIGSGKLFF.

The V call is TRBV30, the J call TRBJ2-5, with no clear D. This CDR3 is 13 amino acids long. Germline CDR1 GTSNPN, CDR2 SVGIG (reference sequence). The V and J ends lost 3 bases and 4 bases respectively, with 12 bases between them. CDR3 DNA sequence: TGTGCCTGGAGGTCAAAAGGTCCAGAGACCCAGTACTTC. As protein: CAWRSKGPETQYF.

V is TRBV2 and J is TRBJ2-5; weak D call: TRBD1 (5 bases). This CDR3 is built from 14 residues. The ends were cut back, 1 base at V and 4 bases at J, with 10 bases in the middle. In germline, CDR1 is SNHLY, CDR2 FYNNEI. The DNA for the CDR3 is TGTGCCAGCAGTGAAGGGCAGGGAATAGAGACCCAGTACTTC. It codes for CASSEGQGIETQYF.

This clone was observed a single time. The chain uses TRBV2 and TRBJ2-7; TRBD1 matches 9 bases. Per germline, CDR1 SNHLY and CDR2 FYNNEI. After removal of 5 bases from V and 6 bases from J, the junction contained 11 bases not matched to a gene. There are 15 residues in the CDR3. The DNA for the CDR3 is TGTGCCAGCAGTATAGGACAGGGGAGTTTTCTCGAGCAGTACTTC. Protein sequence: CASSIGQGSFLEQYF.

This clone was picked up one time. The sample has other DNA sequences that encode this CDR3 too. V gene TRBV7-3 combines with J gene TRBJ2-2; D is perhaps TRBD1 (5 bases). Per the germline V gene, CDR1 is SGHTA and CDR2 is FQGTGA. The CDR3 has 14 amino acids. The V end was cut by 6 bases, the J end by 0 bases, with 8 bases between. CDR3 loop: CASSLDTNTGELFF. CDR3 in DNA: TGTGCCAGCAGTTTGGACACGAACACCGGGGAGCTGTTTTTT.

The chain recombines TRBV27 with TRBJ1-2; tentative D call: TRBD1 (5 bases). The CDR3 loop spans 17 amino acids. The germline V gene encodes CDR1 MNHEY and CDR2 SMNVEV (reference sequence). Trimming left V 0 bases short and J 5 bases short, with 19 bases between. DNA of the CDR3: TGTGCCAGCAGTTTATCGATGGGGTGGGGGGTATTATATGGCTACACCTTC. It is translated as CASSLSMGWGVLYGYTF.